This T cell receptor (beta chain) came from a study of blood T cells in healthy people across ages. This clonotype was observed many times. A second about 6 to 11 cycle PCR used barcoded and J-beta primers. MiXCR was run by TCRdb on the 5' RACE reads, yielding one entry per CDR3 protein. Among about 680,000 distinct CDR3 sequences listed, 45% to 50% were seen once. Germline V lookup: CDR1 GTSNPN, CDR2 SVGIG (reference sequence). This CDR3 region has 15 residues. V lost 2 bases and J lost 0, with 13 bases in between. This clonotype was obtained from a woman aged 55 to 70 in good health. The rearrangement uses TRBV30 and TRBJ1-1, with no clear D. The sample taken for sequencing was blood. This CDR3 reads CAWSFFGTMNTEAFF. The CDR3 DNA reads TGTGCCTGGAGTTTTTTTGGCACCATGAACACTGAAGCTTTCTTT. The full variable domain, in which reference TRBV30 and TRBJ1-1 provide the parts outside the CDR3, is SQTIHQWPATLVQPVGSPLSLECTVEGTSNPNLYWYRQAAGRGLQLLFYSVGIGQISSEVPQNLSASRPQDRQFILSSKKLLLSDSGFYLCAWSFFGTMNTEAFFGQGTRLTVV.